The clone carrying this TCR beta chain appeared a few times. What it binds is unknown. Russia was home to the donors, healthy Caucasian individuals aged roughly 6 to 95. The sample is drawn from a study of blood T cells in healthy people across ages. CDR3 length equals 16 residues. Looked up from germline, CDR1 is MDHEN and CDR2 is SYDVKM. The J segment lost 2 bases and the V segment lost 5 bases, leaving 7 bases of the junction unmatched. Study-wide findings and caveats: A strong correlation was seen between TCR beta diversity and naive T cell percentage. Measured against age, TCR beta diversity per million T cells decreased in a roughly linear manner. Unsorted PBMCs ruled out conclusive naive versus antigen-experienced comparison.

Sample-barcoded 5' priming and a J-beta primer mix drove a second PCR of about 7 to 11 cycles. MiXCR was run by TCRdb on the 5' RACE reads, yielding one entry per CDR3 protein. The data contain 600,000 to 1,000,000 distinct CDR3 sequences, 55% to 75% of them singletons. The rearrangement uses TRBV28 and TRBJ2-5; 11 bases line up with TRBD2. The receptor comes from a man in his thirties or forties in good health. The sample consisted of blood. The chain's CDR3 is CASSMGTSGLQETQYF. CDR3 DNA: TGTGCCAGCAGTATGGGGACTAGCGGTTTACAAGAGACCCAGTACTTC.